This T cell receptor beta chain came from a study of T cell changes during pregnancy in multiple sclerosis. The CDR3 has 14 residues. Germline V gene sequence: CDR1 LNHDA, CDR2 SQIVND (reference sequence). V trimming: 5 bases; J trimming: 0 bases; junction bases outside the gene matches: 0. Produced via immunoSEQ multiplex PCR; TCRdb's table is partial and in-frame only. The profile covers 40,000 to 60,000 clones, with about 92% appearing a single time and under 0.7% taken by the ten largest. This clonotype was sampled from a female donor with multiple sclerosis, enrolled in a pregnancy study. The chain recombines TRBV19 with TRBJ1-5; 8 bases align to TRBD1. Sequencing used CD4+ T cells from peripheral blood mononuclear cells, obtained after pregnancy. The CDR3 sequence: CASSGTGSNQPQHF. The CDR3 coding sequence is TGTGCCAGTAGTGGGACAGGTAGCAATCAGCCCCAGCATTTT.